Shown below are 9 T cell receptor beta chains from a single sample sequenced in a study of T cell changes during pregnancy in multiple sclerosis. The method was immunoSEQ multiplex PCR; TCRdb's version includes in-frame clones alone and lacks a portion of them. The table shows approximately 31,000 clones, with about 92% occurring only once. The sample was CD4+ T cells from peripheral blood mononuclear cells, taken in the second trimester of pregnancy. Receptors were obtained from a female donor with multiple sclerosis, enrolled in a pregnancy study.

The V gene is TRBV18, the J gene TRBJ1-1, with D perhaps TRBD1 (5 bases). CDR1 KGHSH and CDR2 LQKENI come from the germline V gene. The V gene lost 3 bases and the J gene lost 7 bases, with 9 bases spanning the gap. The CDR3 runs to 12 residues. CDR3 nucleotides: TGTGCCAGCTCACCGAGCAGGGTTGAAGCTTTCTTT. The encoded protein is CASSPSRVEAFF.

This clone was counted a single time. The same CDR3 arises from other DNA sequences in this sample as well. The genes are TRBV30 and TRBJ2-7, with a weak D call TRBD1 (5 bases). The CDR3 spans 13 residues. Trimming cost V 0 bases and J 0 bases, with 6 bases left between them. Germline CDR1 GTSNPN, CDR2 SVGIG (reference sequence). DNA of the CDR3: TGTGCCTGGAGTGTAGGGGACTCCTACGAGCAGTACTTC. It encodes CAWSVGDSYEQYF.

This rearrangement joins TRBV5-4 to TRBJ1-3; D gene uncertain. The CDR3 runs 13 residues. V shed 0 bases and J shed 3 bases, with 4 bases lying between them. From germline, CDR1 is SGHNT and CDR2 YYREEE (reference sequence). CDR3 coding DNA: TGTGCCAGCAGCTTGGGCAGTGGAAACACCATATATTTT. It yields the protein CASSLGSGNTIYF. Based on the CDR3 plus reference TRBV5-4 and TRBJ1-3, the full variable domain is ETGVTQSPTHLIKTRGQQVTLRCSSQSGHNTVSWYQQALGQGPQFIFQYYREEENGRGNFPPRFSGLQFPNYSSELNVNALELDDSALYLCASSLGSGNTIYFGEGSWLTVV.

As DNA, the CDR3 is TGCAGCGTTGGGGTAACAGGGGTCGGGACTGAAGCTTTCTTT. Amino acid sequence: CSVGVTGVGTEAFF. The rearrangement uses TRBV29-1 and TRBJ1-1; TRBD1 aligns across 7 bases. The V gene end was trimmed by 4 bases and the J gene end by 5 bases; junction bases not matched to a gene: 10. CDR3 size: 14 residues. The germline V gene encodes CDR1 SQVTM and CDR2 ANQGSEA.

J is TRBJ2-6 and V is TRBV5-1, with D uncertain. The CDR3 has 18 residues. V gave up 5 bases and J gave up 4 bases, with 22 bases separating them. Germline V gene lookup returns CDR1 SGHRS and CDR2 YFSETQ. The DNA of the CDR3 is TGCGCCAGCAGATTAAACCCCACGTCGGGTGCCGGGGCCAACGTCCTGACTTTC. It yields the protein CASRLNPTSGAGANVLTF. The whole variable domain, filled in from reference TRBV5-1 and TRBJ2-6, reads KAGVTQTPRYLIKTRGQQVTLSCSPISGHRSVSWYQQTPGQGLQFLFEYFSETQRNKGNFPGRFSGRQFSNSRSEMNVSTLELGDSALYLCASRLNPTSGAGANVLTFGAGSRLTVL.

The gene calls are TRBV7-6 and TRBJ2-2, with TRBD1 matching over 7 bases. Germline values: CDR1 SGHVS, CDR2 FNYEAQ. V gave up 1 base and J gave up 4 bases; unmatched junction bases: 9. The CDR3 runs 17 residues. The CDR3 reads CASSLGGLRQGTGELFF. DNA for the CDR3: TGTGCCAGCAGCTTAGGGGGCCTTCGACAGGGCACCGGGGAGCTGTTTTTT.

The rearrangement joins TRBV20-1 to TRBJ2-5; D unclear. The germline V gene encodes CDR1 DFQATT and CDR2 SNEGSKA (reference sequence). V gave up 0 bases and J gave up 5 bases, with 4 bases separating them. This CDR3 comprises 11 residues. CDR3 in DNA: TGCAGTGCTAGAGATGAGGAGACCCAGTACTTC. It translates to CSARDEETQYF.

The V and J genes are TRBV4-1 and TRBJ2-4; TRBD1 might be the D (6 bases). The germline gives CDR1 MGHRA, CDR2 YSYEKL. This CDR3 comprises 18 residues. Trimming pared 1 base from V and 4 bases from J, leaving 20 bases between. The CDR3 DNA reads TGCGCCAGCAGCCAAGTCGGGACACTCACAAGGGCTAAAAACATTCAGTACTTC. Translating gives CASSQVGTLTRAKNIQYF.

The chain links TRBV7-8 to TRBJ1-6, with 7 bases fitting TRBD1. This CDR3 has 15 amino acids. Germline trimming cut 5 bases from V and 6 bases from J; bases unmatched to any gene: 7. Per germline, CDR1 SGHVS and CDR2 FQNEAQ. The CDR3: CASSPTGTANSPLHF. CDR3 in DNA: TGTGCCAGCAGCCCCACCGGGACAGCTAATTCACCCCTCCACTTT.